The entry below describes one T cell receptor beta chain. This sample was included in a study of T cell changes during pregnancy in multiple sclerosis. The data were produced by immunoSEQ multiplex PCR, yet TCRdb's version contains in-frame clones alone and is incomplete. The data contain under 50,000 clones, approximately 92% of them seen just once; the ten biggest clones take up roughly a quarter. Sample: CD8+ T cells from peripheral blood mononuclear cells, taken before pregnancy. This sequence originates from a female donor with multiple sclerosis, enrolled in a pregnancy study.

The CDR3 loop reads CASRTGAGELFF. CDR3 nucleotides: TGCGCCAGTAGGACAGGAGCCGGGGAGCTGTTTTTT. The chain combines TRBV4-1 with TRBJ2-2; 7 bases line up with TRBD1. This CDR3 is 12 amino acids long. The V and J ends lost 9 bases and 6 bases, in that order; junction bases with no gene match: 4. CDR1 is MGHRA, CDR2 YSYEKL, per germline.